The rows below give T cell receptor beta chains drawn from one sample of a study of T cells in Graves' hyperthyroidism and ophthalmopathy. TCRdb recomputed calls from the multiplex PCR reads with MiXCR, one row per CDR3 protein. The data contain 600,000 or so distinct CDR3 sequences, more than 13% of them singletons. The sequenced material came from blood. The receptors derive from a woman between 18 and 29 years old with Graves' ophthalmopathy. CDR3s include the opening cysteine and the closing phenylalanine or tryptophan. D genes are given only for firm matches. A row's size may be missing; if present it is once, few, many or a size class.

j_gene,abundance,v_gene,d_gene,len,CDR3nt,CDR3aa
TRBJ2-2,.,TRBV5-4,TRBD1,18,TGTGCCAGCAGCTTGGCCCCGGACAGGGCCATTGACACCGGGGAGCTGTTTTTT,CASSLAPDRAIDTGELFF
TRBJ2-1,few,TRBV20-1,.,14,TGCAGTGCTAGAGACTTCCGGACCAACAATGAGCAGTTCTTC,CSARDFRTNNEQFF
TRBJ2-5,.,TRBV3-1,TRBD1,18,TGTGCCAACAGCTCCCTGGGACAGAGTATGCTGAATCATGAGACCCAGTACTTC,CANSSLGQSMLNHETQYF
TRBJ2-1,many,TRBV6-5,.,13,TGTGCCAGCAGTTACACACGGTACAATGAGCAGTTCTTC,CASSYTRYNEQFF
TRBJ2-5,many,TRBV7-9,TRBD2,15,TGTGCCAGCAGCAGGTGGACTAGCGGACAAGAGACCCAGTACTTC,CASSRWTSGQETQYF
TRBJ1-2,.,TRBV29-1,.,13,TGCAGCGTTGCCGGACATCAGGGAAATGGCTACACCTTC,CSVAGHQGNGYTF
TRBJ2-3,many,TRBV30,.,14,TGTGCCTGGAGTGGCCTGGGGGCCACAGATACGCAGTATTTT,CAWSGLGATDTQYF
TRBJ1-4,many,TRBV20-1,.,12,TGCAGTGCTAGAGTAGTTAATGAAAAACTGTTTTTT,CSARVVNEKLFF
TRBJ2-5,many,TRBV6-1,.,14,TGTGCCAGCAGTGAAGAGGAGGTCCAAGAGACCCAGTACTTC,CASSEEEVQETQYF
TRBJ2-1,many,TRBV19,.,13,TGTGCCAGTACCACCGAGCGGTACAATGAGCAGTTCTTC,CASTTERYNEQFF
TRBJ2-1,many,TRBV24-1,TRBD1,17,TGTGCCACCAGTGAGCCGTGGGACAGGGGAGGCTACAATGAGCAGTTCTTC,CATSEPWDRGGYNEQFF
TRBJ2-7,many,TRBV28,TRBD1,14,TGTGCCAGCAGTTCCTGGGACAGAAACTACGAGCAGTACTTC,CASSSWDRNYEQYF
TRBJ2-3,many,TRBV7-3,TRBD1,16,TGTGCCAGCAGCTCTGTGGACAGGACTAGCACAGATACGCAGTATTTT,CASSSVDRTSTDTQYF
TRBJ2-1,many,TRBV7-9,.,15,TGTGCCAGCAGCTCCACTCCGGGATTATACAATGAGCAGTTCTTC,CASSSTPGLYNEQFF
TRBJ2-7,many,TRBV27,.,13,TGTGCCAGCAGTTTGGGGGAGTCCTACGAGCAGTACTTC,CASSLGESYEQYF
TRBJ2-2,many,TRBV20-1,.,16,TGCAGTGCTAGAGATCCCCGGGAGTTATACACCGGGGAGCTGTTTTTT,CSARDPRELYTGELFF
TRBJ1-1,few,TRBV19,.,14,TGTGCCAGTAAAACGCCGAAAATGAACACTGAAGCTTTCTTT,CASKTPKMNTEAFF
TRBJ2-5,many,TRBV7-9,.,15,TGTGCCAGCAGCTTATATGGGGATCGTCAAGAGACCCAGTACTTC,CASSLYGDRQETQYF
TRBJ1-1,.,TRBV11-3,TRBD1,16,TGTGCCAGCAGCTTAGAAGGACAGGCGAGGATGACTGAAGCTTTCTTT,CASSLEGQARMTEAFF
TRBJ2-1,many,TRBV3-1,TRBD2,16,TGTGCCAGCAGCCAGATCGGACTAGCGGGAGCAGATGAGCAGTTCTTC,CASSQIGLAGADEQFF